This is a list of T cell receptor beta chains from one sample in a study of shared clonotypes between healthy human individuals. TCRdb's copy holds only in-frame clones and misses some; the assay was immunoSEQ multiplex PCR. The sample lists about 980,000 clones; approximately 80% were seen once. The sample was memory CD4+ T cells sorted from blood. The source is a young man in good health. Each CDR3 is given with its conserved first and last residue. Only part of the rows carry a size: once, few, many, or a class if the clone is expanded.

NA | TRBJ2-7 | TRBV20-1 | 11 | CSARGENGQYF
NA | TRBJ2-3 | TRBV6-1 | 13 | CASRGLVENTQYF
few | TRBJ1-5 | TRBV2 | 14 | CASSRDRSNQPQHF
NA | TRBJ2-7 | TRBV6-1 | 14 | CARLNRESFYEQYF
NA | TRBJ2-7 | TRBV5-4 | 14 | CASSHTGGTYEQYF
once | TRBJ1-1 | TRBV2 | 13 | CASRSRQTSSPGF
NA | TRBJ2-1 | TRBV14 | 16 | CASSQDGQSSYNEQFF
NA | TRBJ2-5 | TRBV28 | 13 | CASTPGPQETQYF
NA | TRBJ2-3 | TRBV4-1 | 17 | CASSQLAGVGGTDTQYF
few | TRBJ2-3 | TRBV5-1 | 15 | CASSSAGTRGDTQYF
NA | TRBJ2-1 | TRBV11-3 | 16 | CASSLGASGGYNEQFF
NA | TRBJ2-7 | TRBV9 | 15 | CASSVETGGSYEQYF
NA | TRBJ2-1 | TRBV5-8 | 12 | CASRFQGHEQFF
NA | TRBJ2-5 | TRBV21-1 | 15 | CASSNTGTIKETQYF
NA | TRBJ2-7 | TRBV7-7 | 14 | CASITGTTEFEQYF
NA | TRBJ2-7 | TRBV5-1 | 11 | CASRKDVEQYF
NA | TRBJ2-7 | TRBV5-8 | 14 | CASSLGQATGSQGF
NA | TRBJ2-3 | TRBV4-3 | 14 | CASSQGRPGDTQYF
NA | TRBJ1-1 | TRBV6-5 | 13 | CASSYSAGTEAFF
few | TRBJ2-7 | TRBV5-6 | 13 | CASSLQGRYEQYF
NA | TRBJ1-4 | TRBV30 | 14 | CAWSPGRLNEKLFF
NA | TRBJ2-7 | TRBV5-1 | 14 | CASTSSPIASEQYF
NA | TRBJ2-1 | TRBV29-1 | 13 | CRAGLDLGNEQFF
NA | TRBJ1-3 | TRBV2 | 15 | CASSLDSGSGNTIYF
many | TRBJ1-5 | TRBV7-6 | 15 | CASSRGIGGNQPQHF
NA | TRBJ2-5 | TRBV2 | 15 | CASSSEGGGGETQYF
NA | TRBJ1-5 | TRBV4-3 | 15 | CASSQETGKGQPQHF
NA | TRBJ1-2 | TRBV27 | 15 | CASSLSVGGWYGYTF
NA | TRBJ2-1 | TRBV7-2 | 12 | CASSQSYNEQFF
NA | TRBJ1-6 | TRBV5-4 | 16 | CASSLVRTAGNSPLHF
NA | TRBJ1-1 | TRBV5-4 | 16 | CASSPRQGLGRTEAFF
NA | TRBJ1-6 | TRBV5-5 | 14 | CASSITGVGSPLHF
NA | TRBJ1-6 | TRBV5-1 | 14 | CASSLTGGNSPLHF
NA | TRBJ2-7 | TRBV18 | 12 | CASSPVGNEQYF
NA | TRBJ2-1 | TRBV7-9 | 16 | CASSLTRGKAGDEQFF
NA | TRBJ2-6 | TRBV5-6 | 18 | CASSSLMAFFSGANVLTF
NA | TRBJ2-3 | TRBV12-5 | 15 | CASGLVGKSTDTQYF
NA | TRBJ2-2 | TRBV7-9 | 15 | CASSQGARDTGELFF
NA | TRBJ2-3 | TRBV7-9 | 15 | CASSRRGVSGDTQYF
NA | TRBJ1-1 | TRBV12-5 | 17 | CASGLVLTSGQDTEAFF
NA | TRBJ2-6 | TRBV5-1 | 15 | CASSLGGTGANVLTF
NA | TRBJ1-1 | TRBV5-6 | 15 | CASSLGVGGRTEAFF